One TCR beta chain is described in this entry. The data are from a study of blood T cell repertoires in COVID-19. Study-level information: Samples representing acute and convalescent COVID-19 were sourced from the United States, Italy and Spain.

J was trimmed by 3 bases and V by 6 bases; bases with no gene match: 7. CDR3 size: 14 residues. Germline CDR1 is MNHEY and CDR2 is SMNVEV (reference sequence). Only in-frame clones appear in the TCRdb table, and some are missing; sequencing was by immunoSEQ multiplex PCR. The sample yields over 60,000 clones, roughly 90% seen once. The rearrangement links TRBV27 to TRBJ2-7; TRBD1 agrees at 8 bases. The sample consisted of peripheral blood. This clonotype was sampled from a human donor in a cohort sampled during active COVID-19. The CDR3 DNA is TGTGCCAGCAGCCCAGGGGGCAGGAACTACGAGCAGTACTTC. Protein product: CASSPGGRNYEQYF.